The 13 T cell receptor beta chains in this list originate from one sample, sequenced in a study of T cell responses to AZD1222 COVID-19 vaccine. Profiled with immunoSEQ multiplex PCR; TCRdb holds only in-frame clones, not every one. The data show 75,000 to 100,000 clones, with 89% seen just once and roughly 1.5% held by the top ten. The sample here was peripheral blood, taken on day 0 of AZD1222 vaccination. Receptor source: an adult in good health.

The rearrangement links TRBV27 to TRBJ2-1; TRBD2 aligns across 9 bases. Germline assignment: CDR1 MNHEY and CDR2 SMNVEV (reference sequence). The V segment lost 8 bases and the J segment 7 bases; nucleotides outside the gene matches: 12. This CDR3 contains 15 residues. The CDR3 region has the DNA TGTGCCAGCCGGAACGCGGGGGGGCCAGTGAATGAGCAGTTCTTC. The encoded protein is CASRNAGGPVNEQFF.

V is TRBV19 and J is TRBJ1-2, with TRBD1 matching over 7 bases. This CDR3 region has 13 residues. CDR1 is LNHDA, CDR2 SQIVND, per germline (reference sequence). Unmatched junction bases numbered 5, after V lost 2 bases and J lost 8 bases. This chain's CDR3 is CASSIRGQEGYTF. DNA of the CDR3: TGTGCCAGTAGTATAAGAGGACAGGAGGGCTACACCTTC.

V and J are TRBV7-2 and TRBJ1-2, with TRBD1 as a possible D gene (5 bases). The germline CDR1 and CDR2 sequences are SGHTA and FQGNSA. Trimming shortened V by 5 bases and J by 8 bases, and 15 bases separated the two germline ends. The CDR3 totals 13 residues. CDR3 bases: TGTGCCAGCAGCCTTACAAGGGGTGGCGGCTACACCTTC. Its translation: CASSLTRGGGYTF.

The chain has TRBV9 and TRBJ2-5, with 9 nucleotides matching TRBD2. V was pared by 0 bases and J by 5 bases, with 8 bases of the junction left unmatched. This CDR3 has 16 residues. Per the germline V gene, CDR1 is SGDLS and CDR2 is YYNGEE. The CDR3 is CASSVGAGGHIETQYF. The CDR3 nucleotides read TGTGCCAGCAGCGTAGGAGCGGGGGGCCACATTGAGACCCAGTACTTC.

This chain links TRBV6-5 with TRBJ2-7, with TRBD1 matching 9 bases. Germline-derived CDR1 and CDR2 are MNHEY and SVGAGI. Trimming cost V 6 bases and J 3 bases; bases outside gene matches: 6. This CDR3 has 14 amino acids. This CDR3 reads CASRLGQGVYEQYF. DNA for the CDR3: TGTGCCAGCAGGTTGGGACAGGGCGTCTACGAGCAGTACTTC.

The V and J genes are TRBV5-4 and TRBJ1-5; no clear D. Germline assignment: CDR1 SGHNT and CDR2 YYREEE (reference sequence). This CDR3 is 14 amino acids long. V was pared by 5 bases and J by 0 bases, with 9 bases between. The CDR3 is CASRRYFSNQPQHF. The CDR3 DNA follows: TGTGCCAGCAGAAGATACTTTAGCAATCAGCCCCAGCATTTT.

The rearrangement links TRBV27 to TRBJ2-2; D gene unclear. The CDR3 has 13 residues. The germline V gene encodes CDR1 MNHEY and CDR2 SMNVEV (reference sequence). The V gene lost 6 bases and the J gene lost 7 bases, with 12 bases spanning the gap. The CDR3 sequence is CASSTKPFGELFF. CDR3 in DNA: TGTGCCAGCAGCACTAAACCTTTCGGGGAGCTGTTTTTT.

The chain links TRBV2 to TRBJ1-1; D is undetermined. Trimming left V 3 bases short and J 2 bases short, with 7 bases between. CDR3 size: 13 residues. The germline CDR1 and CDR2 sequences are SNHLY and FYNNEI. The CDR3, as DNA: TGTGCCAGCAGTGACCCGGGAAACACTGAAGCTTTCTTT. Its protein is CASSDPGNTEAFF.

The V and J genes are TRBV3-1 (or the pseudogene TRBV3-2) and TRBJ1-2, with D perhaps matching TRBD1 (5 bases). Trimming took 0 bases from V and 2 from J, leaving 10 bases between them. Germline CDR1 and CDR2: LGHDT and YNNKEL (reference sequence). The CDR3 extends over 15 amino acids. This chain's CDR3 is CASSQEGLQNYGYTF. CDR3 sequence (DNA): TGTGCCAGCAGCCAAGAGGGACTGCAGAACTATGGCTACACCTTC.

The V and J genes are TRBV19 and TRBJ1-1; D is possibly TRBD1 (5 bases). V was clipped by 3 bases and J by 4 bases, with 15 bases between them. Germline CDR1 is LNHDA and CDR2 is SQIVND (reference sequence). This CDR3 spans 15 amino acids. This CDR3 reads CASSMLQGRGTEAFF. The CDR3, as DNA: TGTGCCAGTAGTATGCTCCAGGGAAGAGGCACTGAAGCTTTCTTT. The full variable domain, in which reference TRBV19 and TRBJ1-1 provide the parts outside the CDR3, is DGGITQSPKYLFRKEGQNVTLSCEQNLNHDAMYWYRQDPGQGLRLIYYSQIVNDFQKGDIAEGYSVSREKKESFPLTVTSAQKNPTAFYLCASSMLQGRGTEAFFGQGTRLTVV.

CDR3 residues: CASSPRTGIGELFF. CDR3 nucleotide sequence: TGTGCCAGCAGCCCCCGGACAGGGATCGGGGAGCTGTTTTTT. The chain is built from TRBV7-9 and TRBJ2-2; 8 nucleotides line up with TRBD1. Germline CDR1 is SEHNR and CDR2 is FQNEAQ (reference sequence). This CDR3 has 14 residues. V dropped 5 bases and J dropped 7; count of bases not matched to a gene: 6.

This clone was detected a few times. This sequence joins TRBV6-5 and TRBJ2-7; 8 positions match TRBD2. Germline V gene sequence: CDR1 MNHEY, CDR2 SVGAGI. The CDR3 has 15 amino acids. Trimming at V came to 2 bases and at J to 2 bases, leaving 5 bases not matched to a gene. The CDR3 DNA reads TGTGCCAGCAGTTACGATCGGGGGGGAACCTACGAGCAGTACTTC. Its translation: CASSYDRGGTYEQYF.

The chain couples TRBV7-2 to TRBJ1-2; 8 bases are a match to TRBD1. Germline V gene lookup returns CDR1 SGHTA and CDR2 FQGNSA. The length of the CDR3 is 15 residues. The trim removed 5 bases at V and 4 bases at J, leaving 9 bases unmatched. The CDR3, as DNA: TGTGCCAGCAGCCCCGGACAGGGTTCGGCCTATGGCTACACCTTC. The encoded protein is CASSPGQGSAYGYTF.